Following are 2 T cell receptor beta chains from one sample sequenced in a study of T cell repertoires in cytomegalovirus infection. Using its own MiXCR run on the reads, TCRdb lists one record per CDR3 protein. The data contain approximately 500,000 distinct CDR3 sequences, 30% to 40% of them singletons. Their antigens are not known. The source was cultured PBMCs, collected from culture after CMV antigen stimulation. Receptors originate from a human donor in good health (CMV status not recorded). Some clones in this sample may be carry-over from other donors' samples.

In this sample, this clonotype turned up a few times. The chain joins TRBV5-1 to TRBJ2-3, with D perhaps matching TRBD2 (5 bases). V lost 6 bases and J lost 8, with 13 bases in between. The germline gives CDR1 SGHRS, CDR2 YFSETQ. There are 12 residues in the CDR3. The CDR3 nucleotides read TGCGCCAGCAAATCGAGGGTTGGTACGCAGTATTTT. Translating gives CASKSRVGTQYF.

The CDR3 here is CSAGASSGPADTQYF. The CDR3 nucleotides are TGCAGCGCGGGGGCGAGCAGTGGTCCCGCAGATACGCAGTATTTT. The V call is TRBV29-1, the J call TRBJ2-3; either TRBD1 or TRBD2 may supply D (6 bases each). CDR1 and CDR2 from the germline V gene are SQVTM and ANQGSEA. The V and J ends lost 7 bases and 4 bases respectively, with 21 bases between them. This CDR3 has 15 residues.